This T cell receptor beta chain was identified during a study of CXCR4 blockade with PD-1 therapy in pancreatic cancer. Turning to this clone: Its antigen is as yet unknown.

Some clones are missing from TCRdb's copy, which holds only in-frame ones; the method was immunoSEQ multiplex PCR. The table has some 5,000 clones, around three fifths seen once. Germline V gene data show CDR1 as MNHGY and CDR2 as SAAAGT. The CDR3 is made up of 17 amino acids. V was clipped by 2 bases and J by 1 base; unmatched bases: 9. Findings and limits, study-wide: Survival did not correlate with tumor clonality, which averaged around 0.13 versus 0.046.

V is TRBV6-8 and J is TRBJ2-3; 7 bases line up with TRBD1. Sequencing was done on a sample of tumor tissue. The source is a human donor with pancreatic ductal adenocarcinoma. The CDR3 coding sequence is TGTGCCAGCAGTTACCCCCCTCGACAGGGACGCACAGATACGCAGTATTTT. Protein product: CASSYPPRQGRTDTQYF.